This is a list of T cell receptor beta chains from one sample in a study of T cell responses to AZD1222 COVID-19 vaccine. Sequencing was performed with immunoSEQ multiplex PCR; in TCRdb, only in-frame clones are kept and a portion is missing. This table holds approximately 73,000 clones, around four fifths found once. The sample in question was peripheral blood, obtained on day 0 of AZD1222 vaccination. All receptors derive from an adult in good health. CDR3s include the opening cysteine and the closing phenylalanine or tryptophan. The D gene is left open where the match is weak. Clone size appears in some rows only: once, few, many, or a class for an expanded clone.

len: 17; abundance: .; d_gene: .; j_gene: TRBJ1-2; v_gene: TRBV11-2; CDR3aa: CASSHSRGSVTNYGYTF; CDR3nt: TGTGCCAGCAGCCACTCTAGGGGAAGCGTGACTAACTATGGCTACACCTTC
len: 17; abundance: few; d_gene: TRBD1; j_gene: TRBJ1-3; v_gene: TRBV5-1; CDR3aa: CASSYEPGQRIGNTIYF; CDR3nt: TGCGCCAGCAGCTACGAACCGGGACAGAGGATCGGAAACACCATATATTTT
len: 17; abundance: .; d_gene: .; j_gene: TRBJ1-1; v_gene: TRBV29-1; CDR3aa: CSVARYSVSFADTEAFF; CDR3nt: TGCAGCGTTGCTAGGTATTCTGTGAGCTTTGCGGACACTGAAGCTTTCTTT
len: 15; abundance: many; d_gene: .; j_gene: TRBJ2-1; v_gene: TRBV9; CDR3aa: CASSVVASRYNEQFF; CDR3nt: TGTGCCAGCAGCGTAGTAGCTAGCAGATACAATGAGCAGTTCTTC
len: 17; abundance: .; d_gene: .; j_gene: TRBJ2-1; v_gene: TRBV19; CDR3aa: CASMSGVFFGRGDEQFF; CDR3nt: TGTGCCAGTATGAGTGGAGTTTTTTTTGGAAGGGGGGATGAGCAGTTCTTC
len: 15; abundance: .; d_gene: .; j_gene: TRBJ1-6; v_gene: TRBV19; CDR3aa: CASSINGPGNSPLHF; CDR3nt: TGTGCCAGTAGTATCAACGGGCCGGGTAATTCACCCCTCCACTTT
len: 15; abundance: .; d_gene: .; j_gene: TRBJ1-5; v_gene: TRBV30; CDR3aa: CAWSPSGRGNQPQHF; CDR3nt: TGTGCCTGGAGTCCTTCAGGGCGGGGGAATCAGCCCCAGCATTTT
len: 14; abundance: .; d_gene: TRBD1; j_gene: TRBJ2-7; v_gene: TRBV6-5; CDR3aa: CASRRDRGYYEQYF; CDR3nt: TGTGCCAGCAGACGGGACAGGGGGTACTACGAGCAGTACTTC
len: 13; abundance: once; d_gene: .; j_gene: TRBJ2-7; v_gene: TRBV19; CDR3aa: CASSPGANSEQYF; CDR3nt: TGTGCCAGTAGCCCGGGGGCGAACAGCGAGCAGTACTTC
len: 15; abundance: few; d_gene: TRBD1; j_gene: TRBJ2-7; v_gene: TRBV27; CDR3aa: CASSLRDRGLYEQYF; CDR3nt: TGTGCCAGCAGTTTGCGGGACAGGGGGCTATACGAGCAGTACTTC
len: 18; abundance: once; d_gene: .; j_gene: TRBJ1-4; v_gene: TRBV19; CDR3aa: CASSVGWGPRATNEKLFF; CDR3nt: TGTGCCAGTAGTGTTGGTTGGGGACCCAGAGCAACTAATGAAAAACTGTTTTTT
len: 15; abundance: .; d_gene: .; j_gene: TRBJ2-2; v_gene: TRBV4-2; CDR3aa: CASSQPGGRTGELFF; CDR3nt: TGTGCCAGCAGCCAACCGGGGGGCCGTACCGGGGAGCTGTTTTTT
len: 17; abundance: .; d_gene: TRBD2; j_gene: TRBJ2-5; v_gene: TRBV4-2; CDR3aa: CASSQDGLAGGPQTQYF; CDR3nt: TGTGCCAGCAGCCAAGACGGGCTAGCGGGGGGGCCCCAGACCCAGTACTTC
len: 14; abundance: .; d_gene: .; j_gene: TRBJ2-7; v_gene: TRBV6-5; CDR3aa: CASSPSPGVYEQYF; CDR3nt: TGTGCCAGCAGTCCCAGCCCGGGGGTATACGAGCAGTACTTC
len: 15; abundance: .; d_gene: TRBD1; j_gene: TRBJ2-5; v_gene: TRBV6-5; CDR3aa: CASSYTWDRQETQYF; CDR3nt: TGTGCCAGCAGTTACACATGGGACAGACAAGAGACCCAGTACTTC
len: 15; abundance: few; d_gene: .; j_gene: TRBJ2-5; v_gene: TRBV5-8; CDR3aa: CASSLMGQGLETQYF; CDR3nt: TGTGCCAGCAGCTTGATGGGCCAGGGGCTAGAGACCCAGTACTTC
len: 13; abundance: .; d_gene: .; j_gene: TRBJ1-2; v_gene: TRBV13; CDR3aa: CASSLGVGFGYTF; CDR3nt: TGTGCCAGCAGCTTAGGCGTGGGGTTCGGCTATACCTTC
len: 16; abundance: few; d_gene: .; j_gene: TRBJ2-3; v_gene: TRBV27; CDR3aa: CASKTTLRGITDTQYF; CDR3nt: TGTGCCAGCAAAACCACACTCAGGGGAATCACAGATACGCAGTATTTT
len: 15; abundance: once; d_gene: TRBD2; j_gene: TRBJ2-1; v_gene: TRBV7-8; CDR3aa: CASSFRTSGSNEQFF; CDR3nt: TGTGCCAGCAGCTTTCGGACTAGCGGGAGCAATGAGCAGTTCTTC
len: 16; abundance: .; d_gene: TRBD1; j_gene: TRBJ1-2; v_gene: TRBV5-8; CDR3aa: CASSKRDRVGRDGYTF; CDR3nt: TGTGCCAGCAGCAAACGGGACAGGGTGGGGAGAGATGGCTACACCTTC
len: 14; abundance: once; d_gene: .; j_gene: TRBJ1-5; v_gene: TRBV6-5; CDR3aa: CASRRDTNNQPQHF; CDR3nt: TGTGCCAGCCGTCGGGACACCAATAATCAGCCCCAGCATTTT
len: 13; abundance: once; d_gene: TRBD1; j_gene: TRBJ1-1; v_gene: TRBV11-2; CDR3aa: CASSLDRDTEAFF; CDR3nt: TGTGCCAGCAGCTTGGACAGGGACACTGAAGCTTTCTTT
len: 16; abundance: .; d_gene: TRBD1; j_gene: TRBJ1-2; v_gene: TRBV4-3; CDR3aa: CASSQGPGQGEYGYTF; CDR3nt: TGCGCCAGCAGCCAAGGGCCGGGACAGGGGGAATATGGCTACACCTTC
len: 11; abundance: .; d_gene: .; j_gene: TRBJ1-1; v_gene: TRBV2; CDR3aa: CASRQNTEAFF; CDR3nt: TGTGCCAGCAGACAAAACACTGAAGCTTTCTTT
len: 17; abundance: .; d_gene: TRBD1; j_gene: TRBJ1-1; v_gene: TRBV19; CDR3aa: CASSGSRRQGGNTEAFF; CDR3nt: TGTGCCAGTAGTGGCAGTCGCCGACAGGGCGGGAACACTGAAGCTTTCTTT
len: 21; abundance: once; d_gene: TRBD1; j_gene: TRBJ2-1; v_gene: TRBV10-1; CDR3aa: CASRSSGNKQGAGGSYNEQFF; CDR3nt: TGCGCCAGCAGGTCGTCGGGAAATAAACAGGGGGCAGGGGGTTCCTACAATGAGCAGTTCTTC
len: 12; abundance: few; d_gene: .; j_gene: TRBJ1-4; v_gene: TRBV6-5; CDR3aa: CASRTNQGKLFF; CDR3nt: TGTGCCAGCAGGACTAATCAGGGGAAGCTGTTTTTT
len: 13; abundance: .; d_gene: TRBD1; j_gene: TRBJ1-2; v_gene: TRBV7-2; CDR3aa: CASIRRGNHGYTF; CDR3nt: TGTGCCAGCATTCGCAGGGGGAATCATGGCTACACCTTC
len: 14; abundance: .; d_gene: TRBD1; j_gene: TRBJ1-5; v_gene: TRBV7-8; CDR3aa: CASSSGQGNQPQHF; CDR3nt: TGTGCCAGCAGCTCCGGACAGGGTAATCAGCCCCAGCATTTT
len: 15; abundance: .; d_gene: .; j_gene: TRBJ1-4; v_gene: TRBV9; CDR3aa: CASSPGMVTAEKLFF; CDR3nt: TGTGCCAGCAGCCCCGGGATGGTTACAGCTGAAAAACTGTTTTTT
len: 14; abundance: .; d_gene: .; j_gene: TRBJ1-2; v_gene: TRBV6-5; CDR3aa: CASSNAGTRYGYTF; CDR3nt: TGTGCCAGCAGTAATGCCGGGACGAGATATGGCTACACCTTC
len: 15; abundance: .; d_gene: TRBD1; j_gene: TRBJ2-7; v_gene: TRBV6-2/TRBV6-3; CDR3aa: CASSRDRRNPYEQYF; CDR3nt: TGTGCCAGCAGTCGGGACAGGAGGAACCCCTACGAGCAGTACTTC
len: 17; abundance: .; d_gene: TRBD2; j_gene: TRBJ2-1; v_gene: TRBV7-2; CDR3aa: CASSLAGGASGRNEQFF; CDR3nt: TGTGCCAGCAGCTTAGCCGGAGGGGCTAGCGGGAGAAATGAGCAGTTCTTC
len: 14; abundance: .; d_gene: .; j_gene: TRBJ1-2; v_gene: TRBV6-5; CDR3aa: CASYRQGLSGGYTF; CDR3nt: TGTGCCAGCTACCGCCAGGGCCTCAGTGGGGGCTACACCTTC
len: 14; abundance: .; d_gene: TRBD1; j_gene: TRBJ2-3; v_gene: TRBV7-2; CDR3aa: CASSLRTGADTQYF; CDR3nt: TGTGCCAGCAGCCTTCGGACAGGTGCAGATACGCAGTATTTT
len: 14; abundance: .; d_gene: .; j_gene: TRBJ1-4; v_gene: TRBV13; CDR3aa: CASSLSQGGEKLFF; CDR3nt: TGTGCCAGCAGCTTATCGCAGGGAGGAGAAAAACTGTTTTTT
len: 15; abundance: .; d_gene: .; j_gene: TRBJ1-2; v_gene: TRBV6-5; CDR3aa: CASIPGSGGNYGYTF; CDR3nt: TGTGCCAGCATCCCTGGTAGTGGGGGAAACTATGGCTACACCTTC
len: 16; abundance: .; d_gene: TRBD1; j_gene: TRBJ1-1; v_gene: TRBV9; CDR3aa: CASSAQGATGNTEAFF; CDR3nt: TGTGCCAGCAGCGCCCAGGGGGCCACGGGGAACACTGAAGCTTTCTTT
len: 13; abundance: few; d_gene: .; j_gene: TRBJ2-2; v_gene: TRBV3-1/TRBV3-2; CDR3aa: CASSQEGTGELFF; CDR3nt: TGTGCCAGCAGCCAAGAGGGAACCGGGGAGCTGTTTTTT
len: 16; abundance: .; d_gene: .; j_gene: TRBJ1-1; v_gene: TRBV7-2; CDR3aa: CASSLAHWRLNTEAFF; CDR3nt: TGTGCCAGCAGCTTAGCCCATTGGAGGTTGAACACTGAAGCTTTCTTT
len: 15; abundance: .; d_gene: TRBD2; j_gene: TRBJ2-1; v_gene: TRBV19; CDR3aa: CASSLGGGSYNEQFF; CDR3nt: TGTGCCAGTAGTCTAGGAGGCGGGAGCTACAATGAGCAGTTCTTC
len: 12; abundance: .; d_gene: .; j_gene: TRBJ2-7; v_gene: TRBV3-1/TRBV3-2; CDR3aa: CASSQRPHEQYF; CDR3nt: TGTGCCAGCAGCCAGAGGCCCCACGAGCAGTACTTC
len: 14; abundance: .; d_gene: .; j_gene: TRBJ2-7; v_gene: TRBV6-1; CDR3aa: CASSESPGPYEQYF; CDR3nt: TGTGCCAGCAGTGAAAGTCCAGGTCCCTACGAGCAGTACTTC
len: 15; abundance: few; d_gene: .; j_gene: TRBJ2-7; v_gene: TRBV27; CDR3aa: CASSKDGTDSYEQYF; CDR3nt: TGTGCCAGCAGTAAAGACGGGACGGACTCCTACGAGCAGTACTTC
len: 16; abundance: .; d_gene: .; j_gene: TRBJ1-3; v_gene: TRBV19; CDR3aa: CASTPRRGDPGNTIYF; CDR3nt: TGTGCCAGTACCCCCAGAAGAGGGGACCCTGGAAACACCATATATTTT
len: 14; abundance: .; d_gene: .; j_gene: TRBJ1-1; v_gene: TRBV11-2; CDR3aa: CASSLEGARTEAFF; CDR3nt: TGTGCCAGCAGCTTAGAGGGGGCGCGCACTGAAGCTTTCTTT
len: 15; abundance: .; d_gene: .; j_gene: TRBJ1-5; v_gene: TRBV5-8; CDR3aa: CASSLNGKGGQPQHF; CDR3nt: TGTGCCAGCAGCTTGAATGGGAAAGGCGGTCAGCCCCAGCATTTT
len: 13; abundance: .; d_gene: .; j_gene: TRBJ1-6; v_gene: TRBV18; CDR3aa: CASTQTYNSPLHF; CDR3nt: TGTGCCAGCACACAGACCTATAATTCACCCCTCCACTTT
len: 13; abundance: few; d_gene: .; j_gene: TRBJ1-4; v_gene: TRBV7-8; CDR3aa: CASRRQEDEKLFF; CDR3nt: TGTGCCAGCAGGCGGCAGGAGGATGAAAAACTGTTTTTT
len: 16; abundance: .; d_gene: .; j_gene: TRBJ2-3; v_gene: TRBV9; CDR3aa: CASSVEAGTSTDTQYF; CDR3nt: TGTGCCAGCAGCGTAGAAGCAGGGACTAGCACAGATACGCAGTATTTT